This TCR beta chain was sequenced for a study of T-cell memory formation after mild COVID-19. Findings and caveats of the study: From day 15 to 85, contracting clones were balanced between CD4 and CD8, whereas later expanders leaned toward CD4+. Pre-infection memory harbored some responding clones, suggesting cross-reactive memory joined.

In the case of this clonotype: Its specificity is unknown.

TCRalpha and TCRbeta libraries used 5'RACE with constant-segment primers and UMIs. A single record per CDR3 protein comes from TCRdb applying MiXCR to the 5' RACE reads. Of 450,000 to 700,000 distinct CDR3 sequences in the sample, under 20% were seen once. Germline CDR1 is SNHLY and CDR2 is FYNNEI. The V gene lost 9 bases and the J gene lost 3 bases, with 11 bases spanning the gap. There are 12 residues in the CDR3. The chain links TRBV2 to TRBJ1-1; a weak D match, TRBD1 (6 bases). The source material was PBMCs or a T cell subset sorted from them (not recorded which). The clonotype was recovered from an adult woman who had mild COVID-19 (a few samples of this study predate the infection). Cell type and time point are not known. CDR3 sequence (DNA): TGTGCCAGGAAAGAGGGGGACACTGAAGCTTTCTTT. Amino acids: CARKEGDTEAFF.